The following is a T cell receptor (beta chain) sequence with its context. One entry per CDR3 protein, called by TCRdb with MiXCR from the RACE reads. The sample consists of 300,000 to 350,000 distinct CDR3 sequences, around 7% of them appearing once. The length of the CDR3 is 15 residues. Trimming removed 6 bases from V and 0 bases from J, with 12 bases in between. The sample's time point: patch test 1, 2 weeks after DPC sensitization. The treatment: therapeutic diphenylcyclopropenone sensitization with weekly scalp DPC. The entry originates in a study of human T cells and chemical hapten exposure. At the level of the study: In the sensitization step, 2% DPC was placed on 2 cm by 2 cm of upper inner arm skin. Alopecia areata, totalis or universalis was found in mostly female patients.

Sample: whole blood, taken in connection with sensitization to the hapten diphenylcyclopropenone (DPC). The sequence was collected from a young woman with alopecia areata. Some clones in this sample may be carry-over from other donors' samples. The chain links TRBV12-3 or TRBV12-4 to TRBJ1-5; D unresolved. CDR3 coding DNA: TGTGCCAGCAGCTCGGGAACTTATAGCAATCAGCCCCAGCATTTT. Translated, it gives CASSSGTYSNQPQHF.